This TCR beta chain was documented in a study of T cells in Graves' hyperthyroidism and ophthalmopathy. Whole-study context: Sampling of peripheral blood happened at initial diagnosis, prior to any treatment.

Amplification targeted TCR beta CDR3 regions from RNA transcripts. HTBI primers drove first-round RT-PCR of the TCR CDR3. TCRdb fed the multiplex PCR reads into MiXCR, producing one record per CDR3 protein. The data contain hundreds of thousands of distinct CDR3 sequences, around 16% of them singletons. For this clonotype: Its antigen remains unidentified.

Trimming removed 8 bases from V and 6 bases from J, with 17 bases in between. Germline loops: CDR1 MDHEN, CDR2 SYDVKM. The CDR3 covers 13 residues. Findings of the study overall: Ophthalmopathy onset followed model prediction by a median about six months. The blood repertoire included most of the expanded thyroid clonotypes above 0.001.

The sample taken for sequencing was blood. This chain uses TRBV28 with TRBJ2-7, with no clear D. This receptor was obtained from a woman aged 25 to 39 with Graves' hyperthyroidism. The CDR3 DNA sequence: TGTGCCAGCCGACACGGAATTACCTGCGAGCAGTACTTC. Its translation: CASRHGITCEQYF.